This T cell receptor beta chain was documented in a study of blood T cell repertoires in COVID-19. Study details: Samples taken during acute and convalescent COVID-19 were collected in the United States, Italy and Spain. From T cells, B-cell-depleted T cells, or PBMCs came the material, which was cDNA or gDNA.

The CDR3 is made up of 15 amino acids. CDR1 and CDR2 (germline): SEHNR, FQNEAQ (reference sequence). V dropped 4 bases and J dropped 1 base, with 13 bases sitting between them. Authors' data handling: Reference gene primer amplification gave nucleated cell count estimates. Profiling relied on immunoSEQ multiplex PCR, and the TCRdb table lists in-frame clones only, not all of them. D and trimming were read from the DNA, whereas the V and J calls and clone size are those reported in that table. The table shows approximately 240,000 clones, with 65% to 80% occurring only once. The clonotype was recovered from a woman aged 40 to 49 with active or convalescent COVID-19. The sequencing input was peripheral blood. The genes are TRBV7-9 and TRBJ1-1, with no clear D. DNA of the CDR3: TGTGCCAGCAGCTCCCTTATGGCGGGGAACACTGAAGCTTTCTTT. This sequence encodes CASSSLMAGNTEAFF.